The clone carrying this TCR beta chain was counted at least ten times. These data originate in a study of neurological immune-mediated disorders. Time point here: longitudinal time-point 2. The CDR3 is 13 amino acids. Germline V gene lookup returns CDR1 DFQATT and CDR2 SNEGSKA (reference sequence). With 6 bases clipped from V and 4 bases from J, the junction kept 4 bases outside the gene matches. Synthesis of cDNA was performed by 5'RACE using 10-nucleotide random UMIs. TCRdb analysed the 5' RACE reads with MiXCR anew, one entry per CDR3 protein. The sample yields 84,000 or so distinct CDR3 sequences, 13% seen once.

This sequence originates from a female donor with HTLV-1-associated myelopathy (HAM/TSP). The chain couples TRBV20-1 to TRBJ1-5; 9 bases map to TRBD1. Sequenced: PBMCs. Here the CDR3 reads CSATGTGNQPQHF. The CDR3 nucleotides are TGCAGTGCGACCGGGACAGGGAATCAGCCCCAGCATTTT.